A selection of T cell receptor beta chains follows, all from one sample in a study of PD-1 blockade in classical Hodgkin lymphoma. Sequencing was performed with immunoSEQ multiplex PCR; in TCRdb, only in-frame clones are kept and a portion is missing. The sample comprises approximately 45,000 clones, around three fifths of which are singletons, and approximately 3% rests with the top ten. The source material was peripheral blood mononuclear cells (PBMCs), sampled before the fourth cycle of nivolumab. These receptor sequences come from a human donor with classical Hodgkin lymphoma. CDR3s include the opening cysteine and the closing phenylalanine or tryptophan. Fields, in order: clone size, J gene, D gene, V gene, CDR3 DNA, CDR3 protein. A D gene is named only where the DNA matches it firmly. Rows may omit the clone size; those that give it use once, few, many or a size class.

clone size: many
J gene: TRBJ2-1
D gene: TRBD2
V gene: TRBV28
CDR3 DNA: TGTGCCAGCAGTTATGAAGCGGGAGGGCAGTTCTTC
CDR3 protein: CASSYEAGGQFF

clone size: .
J gene: TRBJ2-3
D gene: .
V gene: TRBV28
CDR3 DNA: TGTGCCAGCAGGGGCACAGATACGCAGTATTTT
CDR3 protein: CASRGTDTQYF

clone size: .
J gene: TRBJ1-5
D gene: .
V gene: TRBV6-5
CDR3 DNA: TGTGCCAGCAGTTATACCTCGTCAGGGCAGCCCCAGCATTTT
CDR3 protein: CASSYTSSGQPQHF

clone size: many
J gene: TRBJ2-7
D gene: .
V gene: TRBV6-5
CDR3 DNA: TGTGCCAGCAGTTACTCGACCGTTAGCTCCTACGAGCAGTACTTC
CDR3 protein: CASSYSTVSSYEQYF

clone size: .
J gene: TRBJ1-1
D gene: TRBD1
V gene: TRBV9
CDR3 DNA: TGTGCCAGCAGCGTAGGACGGGACAGGGATGATACTGAAGCTTTCTTT
CDR3 protein: CASSVGRDRDDTEAFF

clone size: once
J gene: TRBJ1-5
D gene: .
V gene: TRBV19
CDR3 DNA: TGTGCCAGTAGTATGTGGGCGGAGAATCAGCCCCAGCATTTT
CDR3 protein: CASSMWAENQPQHF

clone size: medium-sized
J gene: TRBJ1-3
D gene: TRBD1
V gene: TRBV28
CDR3 DNA: TGTGCCAGCAGGAGTCAGGGGGCAGGAAACACCATATATTTT
CDR3 protein: CASRSQGAGNTIYF

clone size: once
J gene: TRBJ2-6
D gene: .
V gene: TRBV19
CDR3 DNA: TGTGCCAGTAGACTGGGTGCTGGGGCCAACGTCCTGACTTTC
CDR3 protein: CASRLGAGANVLTF

clone size: .
J gene: TRBJ2-7
D gene: .
V gene: TRBV7-2
CDR3 DNA: TGTGCCAGCAGCTTGGGTCGGGGAAGTATGTACTTC
CDR3 protein: CASSLGRGSMYF

clone size: many
J gene: TRBJ2-1
D gene: TRBD1
V gene: TRBV9
CDR3 DNA: TGTGCCAGCAGCGTAGTGGGACAGGGTCAGTTCTTC
CDR3 protein: CASSVVGQGQFF

clone size: many
J gene: TRBJ2-2
D gene: TRBD2
V gene: TRBV9
CDR3 DNA: TGTGCCAGCAGCCCTCGACTAGCGGTTAATACCGGGGAGCTGTTTTTT
CDR3 protein: CASSPRLAVNTGELFF